Listed below are T cell receptor beta chains from one sample, sequenced in a study of blood T cells in healthy people across ages. TCRdb passed the 5' RACE reads through MiXCR, listing each CDR3 protein once. The profile covers around 870,000 distinct CDR3 sequences, with under 35% appearing a single time and roughly 17% taken by the ten largest. The specimen sequenced was blood. The receptor source for this set is a woman older than 75 in good health. The CDR3 runs from the conserved cysteine through the conserved F or W. D genes are given only for firm matches. The size of a clone is reported for some rows only, either as once, few or many, or as a class for expanded clones.

v_gene: TRBV5-6
d_gene: -
j_gene: TRBJ1-1
abundance: few
CDR3aa: CASSLLGQKRTEAFF
CDR3nt: TGTGCCAGCAGCTTGTTGGGACAAAAGAGGACTGAAGCTTTCTTT

v_gene: TRBV12-3/TRBV12-4
d_gene: -
j_gene: TRBJ2-1
abundance: many
CDR3aa: CASSLGLGGYNEQFF
CDR3nt: TGTGCCAGCAGTTTAGGGCTAGGGGGGTACAATGAGCAGTTCTTC

v_gene: TRBV6-5
d_gene: -
j_gene: TRBJ1-6
abundance: -
CDR3aa: CASRGVGGSPLHF
CDR3nt: TGTGCCAGCCGGGGGGTGGGTGGCTCACCCCTCCACTTT

v_gene: TRBV3-1
d_gene: TRBD1
j_gene: TRBJ2-5
abundance: many
CDR3aa: CASSLGQGVFQETQYF
CDR3nt: TGTGCCAGCAGCCTTGGACAGGGGGTTTTCCAAGAGACCCAGTACTTC

v_gene: TRBV25-1
d_gene: -
j_gene: TRBJ2-3
abundance: few
CDR3aa: CASSELLVWQGRDTQYF
CDR3nt: TGTGCCAGCAGTGAATTATTAGTATGGCAGGGGCGAGATACGCAGTATTTT

v_gene: TRBV4-1
d_gene: -
j_gene: TRBJ1-5
abundance: many
CDR3aa: CASSQDLQGYYQPQHF
CDR3nt: TGCGCCAGCAGCCAAGACCTACAGGGTTATTATCAGCCCCAGCATTTT

v_gene: TRBV6-5
d_gene: TRBD1
j_gene: TRBJ2-7
abundance: many
CDR3aa: CASSYYRGQGAHEQYF
CDR3nt: TGTGCCAGCAGTTACTATCGGGGCCAGGGGGCACACGAGCAGTACTTC

v_gene: TRBV10-3
d_gene: -
j_gene: TRBJ2-3
abundance: -
CDR3aa: CAIRATSTDTQYF
CDR3nt: TGTGCCATCAGAGCGACTAGCACAGATACGCAGTATTTT

v_gene: TRBV7-2
d_gene: -
j_gene: TRBJ2-7
abundance: -
CDR3aa: CASSLTDRFYEQYF
CDR3nt: TGTGCCAGCAGCCTTACGGACAGATTCTACGAGCAGTACTTC

v_gene: TRBV12-3/TRBV12-4
d_gene: -
j_gene: TRBJ1-2
abundance: many
CDR3aa: CASSMTFNYGYTF
CDR3nt: TGTGCCAGCAGTATGACATTCAACTATGGCTACACCTTC

v_gene: TRBV6-5
d_gene: TRBD1
j_gene: TRBJ2-7
abundance: -
CDR3aa: CASRDRGVGEQYF
CDR3nt: TGTGCCAGCCGGGACAGGGGAGTAGGCGAGCAGTACTTC

v_gene: TRBV18
d_gene: -
j_gene: TRBJ2-3
abundance: many
CDR3aa: CASSGPPNTDTQYF
CDR3nt: TGTGCCAGCTCGGGCCCTCCTAACACAGATACGCAGTATTTT

v_gene: TRBV20-1
d_gene: -
j_gene: TRBJ1-2
abundance: -
CDR3aa: CSLRREMGYGYTF
CDR3nt: TGCAGCCTCAGGCGTGAGATGGGCTATGGCTACACCTTC

v_gene: TRBV5-6
d_gene: TRBD1
j_gene: TRBJ1-2
abundance: -
CDR3aa: CASSTGGGSGYTF
CDR3nt: TGTGCCAGCAGCACCGGAGGGGGCAGTGGCTACACCTTC

v_gene: TRBV3-1
d_gene: TRBD2
j_gene: TRBJ2-2
abundance: few
CDR3aa: CASSQRTSGGDTGELFF
CDR3nt: TGTGCCAGCAGCCAGAGGACTAGCGGGGGTGACACCGGGGAGCTGTTTTTT

v_gene: TRBV20-1
d_gene: TRBD1
j_gene: TRBJ1-2
abundance: -
CDR3aa: CSAQTGGNYGYTF
CDR3nt: TGCAGTGCGCAGACAGGGGGCAACTATGGCTACACCTTC

v_gene: TRBV6-6
d_gene: -
j_gene: TRBJ2-7
abundance: once
CDR3aa: CTSSDHSGKNYEQYF
CDR3nt: TGTACCAGCAGTGATCATTCCGGGAAGAACTACGAGCAGTACTTC

v_gene: TRBV13
d_gene: -
j_gene: TRBJ1-5
abundance: -
CDR3aa: CASSCRGFGQPQHF
CDR3nt: TGTGCCAGCAGCTGCCGGGGGTTCGGACAGCCCCAGCATTTT

v_gene: TRBV9
d_gene: TRBD1
j_gene: TRBJ2-7
abundance: many
CDR3aa: CASSVVGTGGEEQYF
CDR3nt: TGTGCCAGCAGCGTAGTCGGGACAGGGGGTGAGGAGCAGTACTTC

v_gene: TRBV7-2
d_gene: TRBD2
j_gene: TRBJ2-1
abundance: -
CDR3aa: CAGSLAGGTNEQFF
CDR3nt: TGTGCCGGCAGCTTAGCGGGGGGTACCAATGAGCAGTTCTTC

v_gene: TRBV6-2/TRBV6-3
d_gene: -
j_gene: TRBJ2-4
abundance: many
CDR3aa: CASSYQGLAKNIQYF
CDR3nt: TGTGCCAGCAGTTATCAGGGCCTGGCCAAAAACATTCAGTACTTC

v_gene: TRBV5-5
d_gene: -
j_gene: TRBJ1-2
abundance: many
CDR3aa: CASSWETAISGGYTF
CDR3nt: TGTGCCAGCAGCTGGGAGACAGCGATAAGCGGTGGCTACACCTTC